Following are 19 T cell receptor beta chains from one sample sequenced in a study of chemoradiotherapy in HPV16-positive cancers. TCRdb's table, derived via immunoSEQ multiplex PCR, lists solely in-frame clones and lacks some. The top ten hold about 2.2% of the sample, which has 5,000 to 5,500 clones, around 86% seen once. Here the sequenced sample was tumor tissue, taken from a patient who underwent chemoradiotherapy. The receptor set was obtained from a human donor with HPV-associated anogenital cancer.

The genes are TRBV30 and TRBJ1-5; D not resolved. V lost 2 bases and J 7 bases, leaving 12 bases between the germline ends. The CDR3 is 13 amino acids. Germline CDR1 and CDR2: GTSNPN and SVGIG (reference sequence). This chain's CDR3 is CAWSLGTGQPQHF. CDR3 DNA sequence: TGTGCCTGGAGTCTAGGCACTGGGCAGCCCCAGCATTTT.

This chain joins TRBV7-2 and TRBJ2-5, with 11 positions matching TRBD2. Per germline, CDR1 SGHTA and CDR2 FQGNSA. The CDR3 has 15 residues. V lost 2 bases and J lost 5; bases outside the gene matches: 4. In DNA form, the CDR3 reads TGTGCCAGCAGCTTAAGTAGCGGGGGGGCCGAGACCCAGTACTTC. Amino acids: CASSLSSGGAETQYF.

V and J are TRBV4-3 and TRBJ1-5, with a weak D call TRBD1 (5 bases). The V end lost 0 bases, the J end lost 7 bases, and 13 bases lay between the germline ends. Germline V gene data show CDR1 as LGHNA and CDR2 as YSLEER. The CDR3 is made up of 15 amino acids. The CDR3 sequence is CASSQDGGKGQPQHF. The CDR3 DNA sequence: TGCGCCAGCAGCCAAGATGGGGGGAAGGGCCAGCCCCAGCATTTT.

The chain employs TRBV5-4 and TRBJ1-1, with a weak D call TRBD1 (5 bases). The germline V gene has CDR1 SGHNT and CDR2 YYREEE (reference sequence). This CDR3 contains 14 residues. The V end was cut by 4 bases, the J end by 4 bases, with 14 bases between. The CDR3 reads CASSLGTLRTEAFF. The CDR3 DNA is TGTGCCAGCAGCCTCGGGACCCTCCGCACTGAAGCTTTCTTT.

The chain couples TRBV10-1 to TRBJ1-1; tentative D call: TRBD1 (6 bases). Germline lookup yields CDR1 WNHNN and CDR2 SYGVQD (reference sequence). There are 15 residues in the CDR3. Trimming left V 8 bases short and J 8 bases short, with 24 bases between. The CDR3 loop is CASGKTFDRPMEAFF. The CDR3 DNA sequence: TGCGCCAGCGGTAAAACATTTGACAGGCCTATGGAAGCTTTCTTT.

CDR3 sequence reads: CASSGQGRYEQYF. Written as DNA, the CDR3 is TGTGCCAGCAGCGGACAGGGGAGGTACGAGCAGTACTTC. This rearrangement joins TRBV27 to TRBJ2-7; 9 nucleotides agree with TRBD1. Germline CDR1 MNHEY, CDR2 SMNVEV (reference sequence). The CDR3 is made up of 13 amino acids. J was trimmed by 4 bases and V by 6 bases; bases with no gene match: 4.

CDR3 bases: TGTGCCAGCGAAAACGAGCAGTACTTC. This encodes CASENEQYF. This chain links TRBV7-7 with TRBJ2-7, with unresolved D. This CDR3 comprises 9 residues. Germline CDR1 reads SSHAT; CDR2 reads FNYEAQ (reference sequence). Trimming stripped 8 bases from V and 5 bases from J, with 4 bases between. Drawing the rest from reference TRBV7-7 and TRBJ2-7, the complete variable domain is GAGVSQSPRYKVTKRGQDVTLRCDPISSHATLYWYQQALGQGPEFLTYFNYEAQPDKSGLPSDRFSAERPEGSISTLTIQRTEQRDSAMYRCASENEQYFGPGTRLTVT.

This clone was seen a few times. The DNA of the CDR3 is TGTGCCAGCAGCTTAACCTCTGGGGCCAACGTCCTGACTTTC. Protein product: CASSLTSGANVLTF. This chain uses TRBV7-9 with TRBJ2-6; unclear D gene. The V gene's germline CDR1 is SEHNR and CDR2 FQNEAQ (reference sequence). With 2 bases removed from V and 0 bases from J, the gap between germline ends came to 2 bases. The CDR3 sequence is 14 residues long.

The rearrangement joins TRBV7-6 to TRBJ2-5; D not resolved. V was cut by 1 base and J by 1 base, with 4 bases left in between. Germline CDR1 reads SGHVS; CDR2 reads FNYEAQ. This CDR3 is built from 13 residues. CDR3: CASSLGLQETQYF. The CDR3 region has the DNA TGTGCCAGCAGCTTAGGGCTCCAAGAGACCCAGTACTTC.

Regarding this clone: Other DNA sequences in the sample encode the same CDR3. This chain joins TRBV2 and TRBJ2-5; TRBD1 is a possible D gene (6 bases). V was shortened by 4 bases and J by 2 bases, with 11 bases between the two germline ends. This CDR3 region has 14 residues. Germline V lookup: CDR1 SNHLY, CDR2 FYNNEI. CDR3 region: CASSGDQGQETQYF. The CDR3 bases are TGTGCCAGCAGTGGAGATCAGGGGCAAGAGACCCAGTACTTC.

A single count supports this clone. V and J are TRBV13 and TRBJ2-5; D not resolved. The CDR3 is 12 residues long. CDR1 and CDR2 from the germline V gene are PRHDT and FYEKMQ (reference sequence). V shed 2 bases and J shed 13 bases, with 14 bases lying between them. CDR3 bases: TGTGCCAGCAGCTTAAGCCGTGGGCCTAGGTACTTC. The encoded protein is CASSLSRGPRYF.

CDR3 DNA sequence: TGTGCCAGCAGGGCAGACCATAATTCACCCCTCCACTTT. Amino acid sequence: CASRADHNSPLHF. The chain recombines TRBV6-5 with TRBJ1-6; D is uncertain. This CDR3 is 13 amino acids long. The V gene's germline CDR1 is MNHEY and CDR2 SVGAGI. V was clipped by 6 bases and J by 5 bases, with 8 bases between them.

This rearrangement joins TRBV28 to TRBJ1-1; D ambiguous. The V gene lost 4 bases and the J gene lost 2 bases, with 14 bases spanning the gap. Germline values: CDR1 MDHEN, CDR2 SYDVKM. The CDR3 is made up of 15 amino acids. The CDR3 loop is CASSSRVRGNTEAFF. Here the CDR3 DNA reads TGTGCCAGCAGTTCCCGGGTCCGAGGAAACACTGAAGCTTTCTTT.

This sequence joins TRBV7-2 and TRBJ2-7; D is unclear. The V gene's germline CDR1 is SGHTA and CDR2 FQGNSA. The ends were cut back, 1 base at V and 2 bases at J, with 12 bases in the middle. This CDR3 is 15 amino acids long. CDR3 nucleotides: TGTGCCAGCAGCTTAGGTACGCGGAACGCCTACGAGCAGTACTTC. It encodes CASSLGTRNAYEQYF.

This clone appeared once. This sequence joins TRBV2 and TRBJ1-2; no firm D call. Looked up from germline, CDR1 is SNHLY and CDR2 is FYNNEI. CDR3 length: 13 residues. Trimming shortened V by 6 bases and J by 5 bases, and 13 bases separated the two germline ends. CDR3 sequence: CASSEDGKYGYTF. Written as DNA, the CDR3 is TGTGCCAGCAGCGAGGATGGAAAATATGGCTACACCTTC.

The CDR3 DNA reads TGTGCCAGCAGCCCTGACGGGCGCGGAAACACCATATATTTT. Translation gives CASSPDGRGNTIYF. The chain combines TRBV14 with TRBJ1-3; D call uncertain. The CDR3 covers 14 residues. With 4 bases removed from V and 4 bases from J, the gap between germline ends came to 11 bases. Germline V lookup: CDR1 SGHDN, CDR2 FVKESK.

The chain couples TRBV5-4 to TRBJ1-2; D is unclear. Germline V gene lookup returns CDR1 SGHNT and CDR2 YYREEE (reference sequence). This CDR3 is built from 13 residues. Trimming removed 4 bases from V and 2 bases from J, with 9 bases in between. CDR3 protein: CASSPLGNYGYTF. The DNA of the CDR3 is TGTGCCAGCAGCCCGCTGGGGAACTATGGCTACACCTTC.

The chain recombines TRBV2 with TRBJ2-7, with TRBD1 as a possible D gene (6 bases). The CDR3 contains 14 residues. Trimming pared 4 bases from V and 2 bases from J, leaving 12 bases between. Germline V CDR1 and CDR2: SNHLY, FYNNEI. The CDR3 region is CASSGNGGPYEQYF. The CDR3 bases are TGTGCCAGCAGTGGGAATGGGGGCCCCTACGAGCAGTACTTC.

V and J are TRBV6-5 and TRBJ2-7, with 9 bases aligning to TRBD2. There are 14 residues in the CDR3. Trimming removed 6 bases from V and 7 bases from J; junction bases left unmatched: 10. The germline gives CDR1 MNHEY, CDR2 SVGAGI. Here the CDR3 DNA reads TGTGCCAGCAGCCCCCTTATAGCGGGAGTGGAGCAGTACTTC. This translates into CASSPLIAGVEQYF.